What follows is one T cell receptor (beta chain) and its context. Its cognate antigen is unknown. Using a J-beta primer mix together with a sample-barcoded 5' primer, a second PCR was run for roughly 6 to 11 cycles. MiXCR, run by TCRdb on the 5' RACE reads, gives a single entry per CDR3 protein. The sample contains some 1.5 million distinct CDR3 sequences, about 30% of which appear only once. This specimen belongs to a study of blood T cells in healthy people across ages. Study-wide results and limits: Estimates drawn from one million T cells were deemed to understate diversity.

V dropped 1 base and J dropped 5; count of bases not matched to a gene: 21. The CDR3 runs to 20 residues. Germline V gene data show CDR1 as LGHDT and CDR2 as YNNKEL (reference sequence). Collection of 8.5 to 10 milliliters of peripheral blood was performed for each donor. The rearrangement joins TRBV3-1 to TRBJ2-5; 8 nucleotides line up with TRBD2. The sequence was collected from a woman in her 30s in good health. The sample was blood. In DNA form, the CDR3 reads TGTGCCAGCAGCCAAGTCGAAACGGGACTAGGTGTATTTCTGGAGGAGACCCAGTACTTC. The encoded protein is CASSQVETGLGVFLEETQYF.